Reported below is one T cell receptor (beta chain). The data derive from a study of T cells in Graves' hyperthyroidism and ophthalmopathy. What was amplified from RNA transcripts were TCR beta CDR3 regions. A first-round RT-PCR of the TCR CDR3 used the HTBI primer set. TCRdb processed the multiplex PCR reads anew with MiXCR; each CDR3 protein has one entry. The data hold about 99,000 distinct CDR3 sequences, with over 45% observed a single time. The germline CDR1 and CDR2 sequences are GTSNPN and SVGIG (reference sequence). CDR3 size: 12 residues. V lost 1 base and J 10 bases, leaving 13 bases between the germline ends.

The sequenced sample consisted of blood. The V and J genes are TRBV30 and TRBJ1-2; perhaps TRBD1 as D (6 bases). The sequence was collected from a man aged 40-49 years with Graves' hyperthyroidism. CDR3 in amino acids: CAWSGQGIVYTF. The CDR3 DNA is TGTGCCTGGAGTGGTCAGGGGATCGTCTACACCTTC.